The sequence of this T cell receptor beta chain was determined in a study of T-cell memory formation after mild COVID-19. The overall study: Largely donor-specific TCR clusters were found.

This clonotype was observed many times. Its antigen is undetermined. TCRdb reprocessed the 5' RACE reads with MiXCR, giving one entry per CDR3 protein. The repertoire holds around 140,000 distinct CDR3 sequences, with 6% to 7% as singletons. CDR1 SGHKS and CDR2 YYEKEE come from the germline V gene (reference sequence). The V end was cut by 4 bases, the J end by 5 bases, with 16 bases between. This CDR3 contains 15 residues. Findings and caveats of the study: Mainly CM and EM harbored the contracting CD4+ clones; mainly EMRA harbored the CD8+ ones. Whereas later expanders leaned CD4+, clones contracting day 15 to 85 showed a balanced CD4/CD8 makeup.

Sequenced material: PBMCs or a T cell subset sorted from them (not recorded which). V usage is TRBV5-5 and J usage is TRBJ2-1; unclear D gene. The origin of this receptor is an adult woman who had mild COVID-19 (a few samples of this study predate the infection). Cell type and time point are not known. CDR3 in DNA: TGTGCCAGCAGCCGCTTGGTCATAGGAGACAATGAGCAGTTCTTC. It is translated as CASSRLVIGDNEQFF.